These 25 T cell receptor beta chains came from one sample sequenced in a study of T cell changes during pregnancy in multiple sclerosis. Libraries were prepared by immunoSEQ multiplex PCR; TCRdb keeps only in-frame clonotypes and omits some of them. This table holds about 84,000 clones, around 94% found once. This material consisted of peripheral blood, taken in the second trimester of pregnancy. Every receptor here comes from a female donor in good health, enrolled as a control in a pregnancy study.

This chain uses TRBV6-6 with TRBJ2-7; D ambiguous. V was cut by 0 bases and J by 1 base, with 7 bases left in between. Germline CDR1 MNHNY, CDR2 SVGAGI (reference sequence). This CDR3 comprises 14 residues. CDR3 residues: CASSYSGRSYEQYF. As DNA, the CDR3 is TGTGCCAGCAGTTACTCGGGCAGGTCCTACGAGCAGTACTTC.

This rearrangement joins TRBV2 to TRBJ2-7, with a tentative D call TRBD1 (5 bases). V lost 3 bases, J lost 2 bases, and 14 bases lay in between. The germline gives CDR1 SNHLY, CDR2 FYNNEI. The CDR3 length is 15 residues. Here the CDR3 DNA reads TGTGCCAGCAGTGACTCGTCCAGGGTGCCCTACGAGCAGTACTTC. It specifies CASSDSSRVPYEQYF.

This rearrangement joins TRBV5-5 to TRBJ1-2, with no clear D. Trimming shortened V by 4 bases and J by 3 bases, and 13 bases separated the two germline ends. CDR1 and CDR2 (germline): SGHKS, YYEKEE (reference sequence). The CDR3 is 14 amino acids. Here the CDR3 reads CASSPSLAYYGYTF. CDR3 coding DNA: TGTGCCAGCAGCCCCTCGCTAGCATACTATGGCTACACCTTC.

This clone was found a few times. The chain recombines TRBV10-3 with TRBJ2-3; D not resolved. The length of the CDR3 is 14 residues. Between the trimmed V and J ends, which lost 0 bases and 1 base, there was a span of 5 bases. CDR1 and CDR2 from the germline V gene are ENHRY and SYGVKD. CDR3 sequence reads: CAISESTGTDTQYF. The CDR3 DNA reads as TGTGCCATCAGTGAGTCAACTGGCACAGATACGCAGTATTTT.

V gene TRBV7-2 combines with J gene TRBJ2-7; D is undetermined. Germline-derived CDR1 and CDR2 are SGHTA and FQGNSA. Trimming cost V 3 bases and J 0 bases, with 12 bases left between them. This CDR3 has 15 residues. The CDR3 sequence: CASSFRSPSSYEQYF. The CDR3 nucleotides are TGTGCCAGCAGCTTTAGGAGCCCCAGCTCCTACGAGCAGTACTTC.

Remarks on this clone: The junction departs from germline at one end; a sequencing error may be responsible. This sequence joins TRBV13 and TRBJ2-7; D is perhaps TRBD2 (6 bases). The germline V gene encodes CDR1 PRHDT and CDR2 FYEKMQ (reference sequence). This CDR3 is built from 12 residues. DNA of the CDR3: TGTGCCAGCAGCTTAGACGGGGGAGAAGGAAACTTC. Residues: CASSLDGGEGNF.

The chain has TRBV5-6 and TRBJ2-7, with TRBD1 matching over 10 bases. The V segment lost 3 bases and the J segment 4 bases; nucleotides outside the gene matches: 7. Per the germline V gene, CDR1 is SGHDT and CDR2 is YYEEEE. CDR3 length: 15 residues. The CDR3 coding sequence is TGTGCCAGCAGCTCAGCGACAGGGGGCTTTTACGAGCAGTACTTC. Its protein is CASSSATGGFYEQYF.

The V call is TRBV29-1, the J call TRBJ2-4; TRBD1 matches at 9 bases. The CDR3 length is 12 residues. Germline assignment: CDR1 SQVTM and CDR2 ANQGSEA. V trimming: 7 bases; J trimming: 5 bases; junction bases outside the gene matches: 3. DNA of the CDR3: TGCAGCGGGGGACAGGGAGAAAACATTCAGTACTTC. Translated, it gives CSGGQGENIQYF. The complete variable domain, with remaining parts taken from reference TRBV29-1 and TRBJ2-4, reads SAVISQKPSRDICQRGTSLTIQCQVDSQVTMMFWYRQQPGQSLTLIATANQGSEATYESGFVIDKFPISRPNLTFSTLTVSNMSPEDSSIYLCSGGQGENIQYFGAGTRLSVL.

This rearrangement joins TRBV20-1 to TRBJ2-1, with D unresolved. This CDR3 has 11 amino acids. Germline CDR1 reads DFQATT; CDR2 reads SNEGSKA (reference sequence). V lost 3 bases and J lost 8, with 8 bases in between. This chain's CDR3 is CSASLRDEQFF. In DNA form, the CDR3 reads TGCAGTGCTAGCCTTCGGGATGAGCAGTTCTTC.

J is TRBJ2-7 and V is TRBV6-1; tentative D call: TRBD2 (6 bases). Germline-derived CDR1 and CDR2 are MNHNS and SASEGT. Trimming cost V 8 bases and J 0 bases, with 14 bases left between them. The CDR3 length is 14 residues. The CDR3 nucleotides are TGTGCCAGCGGGTGGAGGGGAAACTCCTACGAGCAGTACTTC. Translation: CASGWRGNSYEQYF.

This chain links TRBV19 with TRBJ1-1; 8 bases are a match to TRBD1. This CDR3 is 16 amino acids long. The germline gives CDR1 LNHDA, CDR2 SQIVND (reference sequence). V shed 5 bases, J shed 1 base, and the junction held 9 bases outside the gene matches. The CDR3 DNA reads as TGTGCCAGTAGTCCCCGACAGGGGCACTCGAACACTGAAGCTTTCTTT. Translation gives CASSPRQGHSNTEAFF.

This clone has a single count. V and J are TRBV7-9 and TRBJ2-7; 8 positions match TRBD2. CDR1 is SEHNR and CDR2 is FQNEAQ in the germline V gene (reference sequence). J lost 3 bases, V lost 6 bases, and 7 bases had no gene match. The CDR3 sequence is 14 residues long. CDR3 DNA sequence: TGTGCCAGCAGTACGCAGGGGACTAGCTACGAGCAGTACTTC. Its translation: CASSTQGTSYEQYF. The full variable domain, rest sourced from reference TRBV7-9 and TRBJ2-7, is DTGVSQNPRHKITKRGQNVTFRCDPISEHNRLYWYRQTLGQGPEFLTYFQNEAQLEKSRLLSDRFSAERPKGSFSTLEIQRTEQGDSAMYLCASSTQGTSYEQYFGPGTRLTVT.

This clone has just one count. V is TRBV5-4 and J is TRBJ2-7; 9 bases map to TRBD1. CDR1 is SGHNT, CDR2 YYREEE, per germline (reference sequence). The CDR3 contains 12 residues. The J segment lost 4 bases and the V segment lost 4 bases, leaving 0 bases of the junction unmatched. The CDR3 loop reads CASSGTGYEQYF. In DNA form, the CDR3 reads TGTGCCAGCAGCGGGACAGGGTACGAGCAGTACTTC.

The chain has TRBV7-9 and TRBJ2-7, with D possibly TRBD2 on 6 matching bases. The germline V and J ends were trimmed by 2 bases and 4 bases, with 12 bases remaining between them. Germline V lookup: CDR1 SEHNR, CDR2 FQNEAQ (reference sequence). The CDR3 totals 14 residues. The CDR3 DNA sequence: TGTGCCAGCAGCTTAACAGCTAGCGAGTACGAGCAGTACTTC. It yields the protein CASSLTASEYEQYF.

The chain couples TRBV29-1 to TRBJ2-2; maybe TRBD2 (6 bases). V lost 3 bases and J lost 4, with 12 bases in between. Germline CDR1 is SQVTM and CDR2 is ANQGSEA. The CDR3 contains 14 residues. The CDR3 DNA reads as TGCAGCGTTGAGGCGGGATGGGGCACCGGGGAGCTGTTTTTT. Translation gives CSVEAGWGTGELFF.

The chain's CDR3 is CASSQPLRGRNTEAFF. The CDR3 region has the DNA TGCGCCAGCAGCCAGCCCCTCAGGGGCCGGAACACTGAAGCTTTCTTT. This sequence joins TRBV4-1 and TRBJ1-1; TRBD1 might be the D (6 bases). The CDR3 extends over 16 amino acids. Germline values: CDR1 MGHRA, CDR2 YSYEKL. Deletions cut 3 bases from V and 1 base from J, with 15 bases between.

The chain links TRBV2 to TRBJ2-1; TRBD2 agrees at 10 bases. V lost 9 bases to trimming and J lost 8 bases; unmatched junction nucleotides: 10. Germline V gene lookup returns CDR1 SNHLY and CDR2 FYNNEI. The CDR3 sequence is 14 residues long. CDR3 coding DNA: TGTGCCAGTTCTTTTAGCGGGAGGCCGGATGAGCAGTTCTTC. Protein: CASSFSGRPDEQFF.

The chain combines TRBV6-4 with TRBJ2-2; the match to TRBD2 covers 7 bases. This CDR3 has 17 residues. Germline V gene lookup returns CDR1 MRHNA and CDR2 SNTAGT. Germline trimming cut 0 bases from V and 6 bases from J; bases unmatched to any gene: 10. The CDR3 region is CASSDSSGTPVAGELFF. The CDR3, as DNA: TGTGCCAGCAGTGACTCGAGCGGGACCCCGGTTGCCGGGGAGCTGTTTTTT.

The V gene is TRBV4-1, the J gene TRBJ2-2; TRBD2 is a possible D gene (6 bases). The germline V gene encodes CDR1 MGHRA and CDR2 YSYEKL. The CDR3 covers 15 residues. Trimming left V 3 bases short and J 3 bases short, with 11 bases between. The CDR3 DNA reads as TGCGCCAGCAGCCAGGAAGGGACTTACACCGGGGAGCTGTTTTTT. Translation: CASSQEGTYTGELFF.

The V gene is TRBV7-9, the J gene TRBJ2-3, with TRBD1 identical over 9 bases. Trimming cost V 0 bases and J 0 bases; bases outside gene matches: 1. The germline V gene encodes CDR1 SEHNR and CDR2 FQNEAQ (reference sequence). This CDR3 is 16 amino acids long. CDR3 nucleotide sequence: TGTGCCAGCAGCTTAGCACAGGGGGCTAGCACAGATACGCAGTATTTT. Its translation is CASSLAQGASTDTQYF. Based on the CDR3 plus reference TRBV7-9 and TRBJ2-3, the full variable domain is DTGVSQNPRHKITKRGQNVTFRCDPISEHNRLYWYRQTLGQGPEFLTYFQNEAQLEKSRLLSDRFSAERPKGSFSTLEIQRTEQGDSAMYLCASSLAQGASTDTQYFGPGTRLTVL.

The chain uses TRBV18 and TRBJ2-5; possible D gene TRBD2, 6 bases. The J call may be in error: the DNA end matches TRBJ2-7 better. The CDR3 runs to 15 residues. Germline CDR1 reads KGHSH; CDR2 reads LQKENI. The CDR3 loop reads CASSPGGKVGYEQYF. CDR3 DNA sequence: TGTGCCAGCTCACCAGGAGGGAAGGTCGGCTACGAGCAGTACTTC.

This chain joins TRBV18 and TRBJ1-1; D remains unclear. Trimming took 0 bases from V and 0 from J, leaving 11 bases between them. Germline V gene sequence: CDR1 KGHSH, CDR2 LQKENI. This CDR3 contains 16 residues. The CDR3 loop is CASSPPTGSMNTEAFF. The CDR3 DNA follows: TGTGCCAGCTCACCACCGACGGGGTCCATGAACACTGAAGCTTTCTTT. Combining the CDR3 with reference TRBV18 and TRBJ1-1 gives the whole variable domain NAGVMQNPRHLVRRRGQEARLRCSPMKGHSHVYWYRQLPEEGLKFMVYLQKENIIDESGMPKERFSAEFPKEGPSILRIQQVVRGDSAAYFCASSPPTGSMNTEAFFGQGTRLTVV.

The J gene is TRBJ1-1, the V gene TRBV4-1; 9 positions match TRBD1. The CDR3 covers 15 residues. Germline lookup yields CDR1 MGHRA and CDR2 YSYEKL. V lost 4 bases, J lost 3 bases, and 6 bases stayed unmatched. This chain's CDR3 is CASSRPYRGHTEAFF. The CDR3 bases are TGCGCCAGCAGCCGACCATACAGGGGGCACACTGAAGCTTTCTTT.

CDR3 DNA sequence: TGTGCCAGCAGTCCGAGACAGTCAAGCTCTGGAAACACCATATATTTT. Protein product: CASSPRQSSSGNTIYF. This chain links TRBV6-6 with TRBJ1-3; a possible D gene is TRBD1 (5 bases). There are 16 residues in the CDR3. V was clipped by 5 bases and J by 0 bases, with 14 bases between them. Germline CDR1 MNHNY, CDR2 SVGAGI (reference sequence).

Concerning this clone itself: This same CDR3 is encoded by further DNA sequences in the sample. This sequence joins TRBV28 and TRBJ2-7; maybe TRBD2 (6 bases). Deletions cut 5 bases from V and 3 bases from J, with 8 bases between. The CDR3 is 12 residues long. Germline assignment: CDR1 MDHEN and CDR2 SYDVKM. The CDR3 nucleotides are TGTGCCAGCAGTCTAGCGAGCTACGAGCAGTACTTC. The encoded protein is CASSLASYEQYF. Complete variable domain (other parts from reference TRBV28 and TRBJ2-7): DVKVTQSSRYLVKRTGEKVFLECVQDMDHENMFWYRQDPGLGLRLIYFSYDVKMKEKGDIPEGYSVSREKKERFSLILESASTNQTSMYLCASSLASYEQYFGPGTRLTVT.